Listed below are T cell receptor beta chains from one sample, sequenced in a study of blood T cells in healthy people across ages. TCRdb ran MiXCR on the 5' RACE reads and lists one entry per CDR3 protein. The data contain roughly 2 million distinct CDR3 sequences, 49% of them singletons. The sequenced sample was blood. The receptor set was obtained from a woman between 35 and 50 years old in good health. CDR3s include the opening cysteine and the closing phenylalanine or tryptophan. Each record gives: V gene, clone size, D gene, J gene, CDR3 DNA, CDR3 protein. The D gene is left open where the match is weak. Size is stated for part of the rows, as once, few or many counts, or as a class when the clone is expanded.

V: TRBV4-1; size: NA; D: NA; J: TRBJ2-5; DNA: TGCGCCAGCAGCCAAGGTCTAGTACCTCAGAGCGAGACCCAGTACTTC; CDR3: CASSQGLVPQSETQYF
V: TRBV4-3; size: few; D: TRBD1; J: TRBJ2-7; DNA: TGCGCCAGCAGCCAGACGGGTGACGGGACAGGGGGCTCCTACGAGCAGTACTTC; CDR3: CASSQTGDGTGGSYEQYF
V: TRBV4-2; size: NA; D: NA; J: TRBJ2-6; DNA: TGTGCCAGCAGCCAAGGGACCTCTGGGGCCAACGTCCAGACTTTC; CDR3: CASSQGTSGANVQTF
V: TRBV29-1; size: few; D: NA; J: TRBJ2-3; DNA: TGCAGCGTTGATGTCTCCGGAAACACAGATACGCAGTATTTT; CDR3: CSVDVSGNTDTQYF
V: TRBV11-2; size: NA; D: TRBD2; J: TRBJ2-5; DNA: TGTGCCAGCAGCGCGACTAGCGGGGGGAACCAAGAGACCCAGTACTTC; CDR3: CASSATSGGNQETQYF
V: TRBV5-6; size: NA; D: TRBD1; J: TRBJ1-6; DNA: TGTGCCAGCAGCTTTGGACAGGGGGTGTCACTCCTCCACTTT; CDR3: CASSFGQGVSLLHF
V: TRBV28; size: NA; D: NA; J: TRBJ2-7; DNA: TGTGCCAGCAGTGAAACAGGGGGGGTCTACGAGCAGTACTTC; CDR3: CASSETGGVYEQYF
V: TRBV28; size: few; D: TRBD2; J: TRBJ2-3; DNA: TGTGCCAGCAGTCCTCGGACTAGCGGGGTCTTGACAGATACGCAGTATTTT; CDR3: CASSPRTSGVLTDTQYF
V: TRBV2; size: NA; D: TRBD2; J: TRBJ2-1; DNA: TGTGCCAGCCTGGGACTAGCGGGGGGGCCCGGTCTCGGTGAGCAGTTCTTC; CDR3: CASLGLAGGPGLGEQFF
V: TRBV6-5; size: NA; D: NA; J: TRBJ1-6; DNA: TGTGCCAGCAGTTACTCGATTTCCGCAGGGAATTCACCCCTCCACTTT; CDR3: CASSYSISAGNSPLHF
V: TRBV11-3; size: once; D: TRBD2; J: TRBJ2-1; DNA: TGTGCCAGCAAAGCGGGGGGGTCAAATGAGCAGTTCTTC; CDR3: CASKAGGSNEQFF
V: TRBV6-5; size: NA; D: TRBD1; J: TRBJ1-4; DNA: TGTGCCAGCAGTTACCTGACAGGGTTGGATGAAAAACTGTTTTTT; CDR3: CASSYLTGLDEKLFF
V: TRBV7-2; size: many; D: NA; J: TRBJ2-5; DNA: TGTGCCAGCAGCCCAACAAGGAAAGAGACCCAGTACTTC; CDR3: CASSPTRKETQYF
V: TRBV25-1; size: NA; D: NA; J: TRBJ2-4; DNA: TGTGCCAGCAGTGAATACGGGAGCAGACAAAACATTCAGTACTTC; CDR3: CASSEYGSRQNIQYF
V: TRBV4-2; size: NA; D: NA; J: TRBJ2-2; DNA: TGTGCCAGCAGCCAACCCGGGACGGGGACCGGGGAGCTGTTTTTT; CDR3: CASSQPGTGTGELFF